This T cell receptor (beta chain) comes out of a study of CD8 T cells in ankylosing spondylitis (dated by TCRdb to the late 2010s). In the study overall: To find TCR variants linked to disease, the study profiled T cell receptor beta repertoires in ankylosing spondylitis patients and healthy donors. In total, the full study cohort was made up of 100 to 140 healthy donors and 25 ankylosing spondylitis patients. Peripheral blood was sampled, and synovial fluid was additionally collected from ankylosing spondylitis patients.

Worth noting for this clonotype: Its antigen has not been determined. No base qualities exist here, and no much larger clone lies one base off it.

For sequencing, an Illumina HiSeq 2500 was employed. Quantitative 5'-RACE with molecular barcodes was the method used to prepare the TCR beta libraries. The paper's processing steps were these. To identify disease-linked TCR variants, a new computational method was used, one built on a probabilistic model of VDJ rearrangement. TCRdb trimmed public reads at Q25 via fastp, called clones via MiXCR and kept in-frame beta chains. Each record represents a unique CDR3 protein, reported with the most common genes and DNA among its rows. The V and J calls reflect TCRdb's pipeline rather than the authors' work. The sample table shows under 550,000 distinct CDR3 sequences, and roughly 27% are seen once. The top ten clonotypes cover 0.85% to 1% of the sample. What the research found in general, with its limitations: Some motif variants had previously been reported in the synovial fluid and blood of reactive arthritis patients, which suggests shared mechanisms of disease initiation. Significant enrichment of the disease-linked clones was reported in matched synovial fluid samples from ankylosing spondylitis patients. Blood from ankylosing spondylitis patients appeared to be characterized by a TCR beta motif made up of under ten highly homologous amino acid variants. The disease-linked clones showed a CD8+ phenotype and occurred at relatively low frequencies in peripheral blood.

CDR1 and CDR2, per the germline V gene, are SQVTM and ANQGSEA. V was cut back by 7 bases and J by 0 bases, leaving a gap of 16 bases between them. The CDR3 goes from the cysteine to the phenylalanine over 15 residues. CDR3 DNA is the only sequence kept; it has 45 bases, read in frame from the first base. Sequences were obtained from blood, either unsorted or a sorted T cell fraction (not recorded which). The rearrangement combines TRBV29-1 with TRBJ2-1; TRBD2 is perhaps the D gene, given 5 matching bases. The TCR comes from a male donor with ankylosing spondylitis. This receptor has the CDR3 CSGGRRARSYNEQFF. Read as DNA, the sequence is TGCAGCGGTGGGCGGCGGGCCCGCTCCTACAATGAGCAGTTCTTC.